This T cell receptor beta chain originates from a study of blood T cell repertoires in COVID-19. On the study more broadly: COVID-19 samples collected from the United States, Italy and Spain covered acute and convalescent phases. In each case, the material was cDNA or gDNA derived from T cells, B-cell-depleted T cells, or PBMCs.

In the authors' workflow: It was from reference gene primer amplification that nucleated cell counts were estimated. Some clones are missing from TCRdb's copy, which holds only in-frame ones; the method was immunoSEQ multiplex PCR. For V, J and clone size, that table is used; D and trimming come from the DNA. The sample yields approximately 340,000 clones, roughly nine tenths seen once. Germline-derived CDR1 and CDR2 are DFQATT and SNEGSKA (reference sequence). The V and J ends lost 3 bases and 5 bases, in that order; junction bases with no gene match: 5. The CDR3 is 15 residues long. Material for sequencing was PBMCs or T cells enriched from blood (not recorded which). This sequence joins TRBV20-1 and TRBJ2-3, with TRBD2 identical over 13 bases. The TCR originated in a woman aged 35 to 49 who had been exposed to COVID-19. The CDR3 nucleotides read TGCAGTGCTAGTACTAGCGGGGGGGCAATAGATACGCAGTATTTT. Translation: CSASTSGGAIDTQYF.